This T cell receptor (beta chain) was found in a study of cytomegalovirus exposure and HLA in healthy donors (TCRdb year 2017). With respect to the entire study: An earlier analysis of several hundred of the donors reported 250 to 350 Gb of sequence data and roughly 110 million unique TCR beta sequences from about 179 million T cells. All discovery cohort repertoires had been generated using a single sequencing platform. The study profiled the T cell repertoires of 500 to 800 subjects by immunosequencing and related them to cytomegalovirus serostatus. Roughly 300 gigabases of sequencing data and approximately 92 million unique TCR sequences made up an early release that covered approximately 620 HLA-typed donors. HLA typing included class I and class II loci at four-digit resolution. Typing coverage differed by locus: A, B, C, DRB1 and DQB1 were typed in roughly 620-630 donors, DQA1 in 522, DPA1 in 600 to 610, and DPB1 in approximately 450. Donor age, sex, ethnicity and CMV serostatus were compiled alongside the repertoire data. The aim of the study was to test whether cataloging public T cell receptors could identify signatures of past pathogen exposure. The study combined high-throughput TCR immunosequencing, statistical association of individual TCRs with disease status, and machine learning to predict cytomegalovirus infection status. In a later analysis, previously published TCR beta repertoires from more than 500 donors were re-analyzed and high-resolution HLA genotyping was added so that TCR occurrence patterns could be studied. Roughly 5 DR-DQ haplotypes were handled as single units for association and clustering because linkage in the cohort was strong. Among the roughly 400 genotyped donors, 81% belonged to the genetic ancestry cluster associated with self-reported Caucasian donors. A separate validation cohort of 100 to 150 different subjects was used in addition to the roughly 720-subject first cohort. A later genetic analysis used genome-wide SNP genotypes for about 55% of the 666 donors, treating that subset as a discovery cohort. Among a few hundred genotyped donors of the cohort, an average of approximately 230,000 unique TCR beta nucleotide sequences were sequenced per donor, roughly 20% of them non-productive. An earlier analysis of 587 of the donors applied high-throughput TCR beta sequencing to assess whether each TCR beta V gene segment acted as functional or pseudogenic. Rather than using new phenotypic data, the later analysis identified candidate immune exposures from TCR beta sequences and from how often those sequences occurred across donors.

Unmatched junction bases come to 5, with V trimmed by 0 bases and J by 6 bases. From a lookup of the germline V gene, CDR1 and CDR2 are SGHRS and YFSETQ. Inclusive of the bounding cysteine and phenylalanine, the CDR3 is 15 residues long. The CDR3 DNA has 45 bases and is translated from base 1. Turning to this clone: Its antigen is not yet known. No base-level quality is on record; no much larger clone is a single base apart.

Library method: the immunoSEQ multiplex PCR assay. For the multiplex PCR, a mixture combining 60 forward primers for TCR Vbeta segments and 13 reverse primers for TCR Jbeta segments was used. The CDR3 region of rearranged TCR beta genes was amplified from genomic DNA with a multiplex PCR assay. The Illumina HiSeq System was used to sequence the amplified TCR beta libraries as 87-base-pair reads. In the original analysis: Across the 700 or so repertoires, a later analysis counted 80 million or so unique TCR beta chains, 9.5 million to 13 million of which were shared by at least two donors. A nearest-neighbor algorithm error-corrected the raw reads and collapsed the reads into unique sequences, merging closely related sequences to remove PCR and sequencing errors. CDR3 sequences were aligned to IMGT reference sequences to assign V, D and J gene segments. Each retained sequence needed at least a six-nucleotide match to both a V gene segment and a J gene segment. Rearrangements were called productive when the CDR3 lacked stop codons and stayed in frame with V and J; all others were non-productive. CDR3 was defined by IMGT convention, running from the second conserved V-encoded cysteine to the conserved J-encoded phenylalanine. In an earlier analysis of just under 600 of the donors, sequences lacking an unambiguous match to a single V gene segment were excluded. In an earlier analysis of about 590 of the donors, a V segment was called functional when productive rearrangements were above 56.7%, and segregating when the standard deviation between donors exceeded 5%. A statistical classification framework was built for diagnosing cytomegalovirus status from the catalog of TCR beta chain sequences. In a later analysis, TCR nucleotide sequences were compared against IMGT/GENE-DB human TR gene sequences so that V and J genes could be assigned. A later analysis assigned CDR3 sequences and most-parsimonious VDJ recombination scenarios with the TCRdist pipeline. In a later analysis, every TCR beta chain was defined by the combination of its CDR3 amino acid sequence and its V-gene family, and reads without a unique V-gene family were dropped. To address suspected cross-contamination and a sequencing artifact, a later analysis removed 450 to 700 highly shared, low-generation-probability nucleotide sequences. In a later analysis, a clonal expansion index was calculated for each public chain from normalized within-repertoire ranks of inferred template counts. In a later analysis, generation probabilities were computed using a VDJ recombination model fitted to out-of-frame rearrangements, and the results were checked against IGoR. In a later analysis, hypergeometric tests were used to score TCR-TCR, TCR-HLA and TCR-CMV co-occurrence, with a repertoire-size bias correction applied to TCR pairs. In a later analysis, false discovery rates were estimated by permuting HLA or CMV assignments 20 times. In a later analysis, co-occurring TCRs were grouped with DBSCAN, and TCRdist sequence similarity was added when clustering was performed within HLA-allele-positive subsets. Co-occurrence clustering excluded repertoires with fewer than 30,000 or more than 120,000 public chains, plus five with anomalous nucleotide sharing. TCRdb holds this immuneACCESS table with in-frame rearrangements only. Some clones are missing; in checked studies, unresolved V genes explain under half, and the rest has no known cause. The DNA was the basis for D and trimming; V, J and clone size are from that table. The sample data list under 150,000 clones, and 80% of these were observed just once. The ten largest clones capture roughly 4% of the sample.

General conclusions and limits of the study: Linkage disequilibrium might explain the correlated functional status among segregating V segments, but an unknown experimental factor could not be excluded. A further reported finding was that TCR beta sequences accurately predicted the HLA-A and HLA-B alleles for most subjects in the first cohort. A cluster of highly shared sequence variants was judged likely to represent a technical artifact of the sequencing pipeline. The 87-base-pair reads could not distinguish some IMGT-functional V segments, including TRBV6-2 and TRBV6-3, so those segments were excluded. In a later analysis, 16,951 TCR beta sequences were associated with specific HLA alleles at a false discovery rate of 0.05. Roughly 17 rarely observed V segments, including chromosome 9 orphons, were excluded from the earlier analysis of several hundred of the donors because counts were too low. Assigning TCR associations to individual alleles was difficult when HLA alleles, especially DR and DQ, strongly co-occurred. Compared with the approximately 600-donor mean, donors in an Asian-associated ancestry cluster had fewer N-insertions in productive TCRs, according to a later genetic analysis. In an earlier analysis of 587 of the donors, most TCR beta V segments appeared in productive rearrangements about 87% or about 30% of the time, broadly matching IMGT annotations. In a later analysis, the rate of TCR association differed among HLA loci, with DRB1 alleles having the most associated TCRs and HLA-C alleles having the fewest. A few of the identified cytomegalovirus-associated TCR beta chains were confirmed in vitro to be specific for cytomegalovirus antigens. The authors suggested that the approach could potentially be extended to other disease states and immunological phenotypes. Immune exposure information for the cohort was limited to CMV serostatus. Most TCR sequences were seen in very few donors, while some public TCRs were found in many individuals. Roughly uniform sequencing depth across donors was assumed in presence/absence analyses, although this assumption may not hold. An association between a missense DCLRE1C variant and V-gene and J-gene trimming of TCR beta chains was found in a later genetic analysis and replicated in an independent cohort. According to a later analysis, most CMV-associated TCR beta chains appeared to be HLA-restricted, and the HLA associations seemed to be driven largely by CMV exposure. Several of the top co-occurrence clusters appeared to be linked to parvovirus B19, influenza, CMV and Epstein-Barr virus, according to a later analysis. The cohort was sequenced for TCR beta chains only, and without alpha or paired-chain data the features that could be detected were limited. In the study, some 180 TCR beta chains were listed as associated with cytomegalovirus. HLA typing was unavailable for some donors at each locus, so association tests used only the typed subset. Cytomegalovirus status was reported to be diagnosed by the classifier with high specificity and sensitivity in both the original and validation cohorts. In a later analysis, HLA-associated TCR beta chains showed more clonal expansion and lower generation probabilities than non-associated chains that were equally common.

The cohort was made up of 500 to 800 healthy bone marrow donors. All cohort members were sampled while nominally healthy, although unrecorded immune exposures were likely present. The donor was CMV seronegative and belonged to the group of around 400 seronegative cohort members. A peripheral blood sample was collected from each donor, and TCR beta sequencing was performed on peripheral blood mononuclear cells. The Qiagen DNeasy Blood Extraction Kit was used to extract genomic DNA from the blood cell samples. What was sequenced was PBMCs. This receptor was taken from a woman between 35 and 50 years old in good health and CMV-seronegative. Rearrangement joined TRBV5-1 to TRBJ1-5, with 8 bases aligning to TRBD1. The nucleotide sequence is TGCGCCAGCAGCTTGGGTCAGGGGGCGGGTCAGCCCCAGCATTTT. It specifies CASSLGQGAGQPQHF.